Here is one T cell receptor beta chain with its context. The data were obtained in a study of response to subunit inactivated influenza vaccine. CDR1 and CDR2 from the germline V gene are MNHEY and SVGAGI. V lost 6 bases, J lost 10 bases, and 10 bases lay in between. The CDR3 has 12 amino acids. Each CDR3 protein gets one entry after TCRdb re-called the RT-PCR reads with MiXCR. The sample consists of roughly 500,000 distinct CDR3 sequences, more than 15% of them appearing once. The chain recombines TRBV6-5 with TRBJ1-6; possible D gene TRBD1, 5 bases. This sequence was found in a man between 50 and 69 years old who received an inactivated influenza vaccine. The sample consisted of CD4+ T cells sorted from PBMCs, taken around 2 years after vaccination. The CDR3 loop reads CASRTAASPLHF. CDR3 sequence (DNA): TGTGCCAGCAGGACAGCAGCCTCACCCCTCCACTTT.